This T cell receptor beta chain was captured by sequencing in a study of cytomegalovirus exposure and HLA in healthy donors. CDR1 is SQVTM and CDR2 is ANQGSEA in the germline V gene. The ends lost 8 bases at V and 14 bases at J; junction bases unmatched: 18. This CDR3 spans 13 amino acids. About this clone itself: The antigen is unknown.

With 60 Vbeta and 13 Jbeta primers, the PCR was carried out. Assay used: immunoSEQ multiplex PCR; TCRdb lists only in-frame clones, some missing. The repertoire holds tens of thousands of clones, with under 85% as singletons. Points from the study as a whole: Usually a TCR sequence was rare, but some public TCRs were found in many donors.

Sequencing was performed on PBMCs. This sequence joins TRBV29-1 and TRBJ2-3, with TRBD2 matching 8 bases. This receptor was obtained from a man younger than 45 in good health and CMV-seronegative. DNA of the CDR3: TGCAGCTTATTAAAACCGGGACTAGAATTACGGTATTTT. Its protein is CSLLKPGLELRYF.